The 13 T cell receptor beta chains given below trace back to one sample, sequenced in a study of shared clonotypes between healthy human individuals. Data came from immunoSEQ multiplex PCR; TCRdb stores just in-frame clones and leaves some out. The sample yields over 300,000 clones, more than 75% seen once. The source material was memory CD8+ T cells sorted from blood. Subset here: CD45RO+ cells pooled with CCR7-negative TemRA cells. The receptors were gathered from a man younger than 30 in good health.

The rearrangement joins TRBV29-1 to TRBJ2-7, with 12 bases fitting TRBD1. CDR3 length: 14 residues. Germline V gene data show CDR1 as SQVTM and CDR2 as ANQGSEA. V shed 6 bases, J shed 2 bases, and the junction held 5 bases outside the gene matches. The CDR3, as DNA: TGCAGCGTCACCAGGGACAGGGGGCCCTACGAGCAGTACTTC. Translated, it gives CSVTRDRGPYEQYF.

V usage is TRBV6-5 and J usage is TRBJ1-1; D possibly corresponds to TRBD1 (6 bases). Per germline, CDR1 MNHEY and CDR2 SVGAGI. This CDR3 comprises 14 residues. V was clipped by 5 bases and J by 0 bases, with 10 bases between them. The CDR3 sequence: CASSTDSLNTEAFF. In DNA form, the CDR3 reads TGTGCCAGCAGTACGGACAGCCTGAACACTGAAGCTTTCTTT.

This chain links TRBV7-8 with TRBJ1-4; D gene ambiguous. From germline, CDR1 is SGHVS and CDR2 FQNEAQ. With 5 bases removed from V and 3 bases from J, the gap between germline ends came to 7 bases. The CDR3 is made up of 13 amino acids. CDR3 loop: CASSHGPNEKLFF. CDR3 DNA: TGTGCCAGCAGCCACGGACCTAATGAAAAACTGTTTTTT. The full variable domain, rest sourced from reference TRBV7-8 and TRBJ1-4, is GAGVSQSPRYKVAKRGQDVALRCDPISGHVSLFWYQQALGQGPEFLTYFQNEAQLDKSGLPSDRFFAERPEGSVSTLKIQRTQQEDSAVYLCASSHGPNEKLFFGSGTQLSVL.

This chain links TRBV4-1 with TRBJ2-3; no definite D call. This CDR3 is built from 13 residues. V lost 4 bases and J 2 bases, leaving 7 bases between the germline ends. Germline lookup yields CDR1 MGHRA and CDR2 YSYEKL. The CDR3 coding sequence is TGCGCCAGCAGCCCAAGGGCCACAGATACGCAGTATTTT. Translating gives CASSPRATDTQYF.

The gene calls are TRBV19 and TRBJ2-3; D unresolved. V was trimmed by 1 base and J by 4 bases, leaving 9 bases between them. The germline gives CDR1 LNHDA, CDR2 SQIVND (reference sequence). The CDR3 has 14 amino acids. In nucleotides, the CDR3 is TGTGCCAGTAGTATAGTTTGGGAACCAGATACGCAGTATTTT. It specifies CASSIVWEPDTQYF.

This clone was counted many times. The rearrangement joins TRBV6-5 to TRBJ2-1; 10 bases agree with TRBD2. V shed 0 bases and J 7 bases; nucleotides not matched to a gene: 6. The germline V gene encodes CDR1 MNHEY and CDR2 SVGAGI. The CDR3 spans 16 residues. The CDR3 here is CASSYSIELAGNEQFF. As DNA, the CDR3 is TGTGCCAGCAGTTACTCGATTGAACTAGCGGGAAATGAGCAGTTCTTC.

This clone was recorded only once. The chain employs TRBV4-1 and TRBJ1-2, with no clear D. CDR1 MGHRA and CDR2 YSYEKL come from the germline V gene. Trimming removed 1 base at V and 3 bases at J, with 9 bases between. This CDR3 comprises 14 residues. CDR3: CASSQGVLDYGYTF. The CDR3 region has the DNA TGCGCCAGCAGCCAAGGGGTATTGGACTATGGCTACACCTTC.

The chain carries TRBV4-1 and TRBJ2-3; 7 bases align to TRBD1. The CDR3 length is 16 residues. The germline gives CDR1 MGHRA, CDR2 YSYEKL. V lost 5 bases, J lost 2 bases, and 10 bases stayed unmatched. CDR3 sequence reads: CASSVRDSLNTDTQYF. The DNA of the CDR3 is TGCGCCAGCAGCGTCCGGGACAGTCTTAACACAGATACGCAGTATTTT.

The chain combines TRBV27 with TRBJ2-7; D is unclear. Looked up from germline, CDR1 is MNHEY and CDR2 is SMNVEV (reference sequence). V lost 2 bases to trimming and J lost 6 bases, with 8 bases between them. The CDR3 has 12 amino acids. CDR3 nucleotide sequence: TGTGCCAGCAGTTTACTCGGAAGCGAGCAGTACTTC. It yields the protein CASSLLGSEQYF.

The count of this clone is one. V usage is TRBV5-6 and J usage is TRBJ2-7; TRBD1 might be the D (5 bases). Between the trimmed V and J ends, which lost 1 base and 5 bases, there was a span of 13 bases. CDR3 length equals 14 residues. Germline loops: CDR1 SGHDT, CDR2 YYEEEE. CDR3: CASSLWQGHHEQYF. The CDR3 DNA follows: TGTGCCAGCAGCTTGTGGCAGGGCCACCACGAGCAGTACTTC.

The chain employs TRBV27 and TRBJ2-7; D uncertain. Germline CDR1 is MNHEY and CDR2 is SMNVEV (reference sequence). V lost 0 bases and J lost 4, with 16 bases in between. The CDR3 runs 16 residues. The CDR3: CASSLSKRNSLYEQYF. The CDR3 region has the DNA TGTGCCAGCAGTTTATCGAAACGGAATTCCCTGTACGAGCAGTACTTC.

As to this clone: A junction boundary mismatches the germline segment, possibly from a read error. The V gene is TRBV28, the J gene TRBJ2-7; D is undetermined. From germline, CDR1 is MDHEN and CDR2 SYDVKM. CDR3 length: 11 residues. Written as DNA, the CDR3 is TGTGCCAGCAGTTTATCCGGCTATCAGCTTTTC. This sequence encodes CASSLSGYQLF. Full variable domain (missing parts from reference TRBV28 and TRBJ2-7): DVKVTQSSRYLVKRTGEKVFLECVQDMDHENMFWYRQDPGLGLRLIYFSYDVKMKEKGDIPEGYSVSREKKERFSLILESASTNQTSMYLCASSLSGYQLFGPGTRLTVT.

The chain combines TRBV18 with TRBJ2-1; D call uncertain. Germline V gives CDR1 KGHSH, CDR2 LQKENI. Trimming stripped 4 bases from V and 2 bases from J, with 12 bases between. CDR3 size: 15 residues. CDR3: CASSHWAGPYNEQFF. In DNA form, the CDR3 reads TGTGCCAGCTCACATTGGGCAGGACCCTACAATGAGCAGTTCTTC.